This entry lists 32 T cell receptor beta chains sequenced from one sample in a study of T cell repertoires in cytomegalovirus infection. No antigen has been identified for these receptors. From the reads, TCRdb called clonotypes with MiXCR, one entry per CDR3 protein. The repertoire holds fewer than 850,000 distinct CDR3 sequences, with 25% to 30% as singletons. The sequencing here drew on cultured CD8+ T cells from PBMCs, taken from culture after CMV antigen stimulation. The receptor source for this set is a human donor in good health (CMV status not recorded). Some clones in this sample may be carry-over from other donors' samples.

The J gene is TRBJ2-7, the V gene TRBV12-3 or TRBV12-4; TRBD2 is a possible D gene (6 bases). The CDR3 loop spans 13 amino acids. Trimming took off 5 bases at V and 7 bases at J, with 15 bases between the two ends. Here the CDR3 reads CASSINPGGEQYV. CDR3 DNA sequence: TGTGCCAGCAGTATAAATCCCGGGGGAGAGCAGTACGTC.

This clonotype occurred many times. This rearrangement joins TRBV7-8 to TRBJ1-3; TRBD1 might be the D (5 bases). Germline-derived CDR1 and CDR2 are SGHVS and FQNEAQ. Trimming removed 1 base from V and 0 bases from J, with 7 bases in between. CDR3 length: 15 amino acids. CDR3 sequence reads: CASSLGTSSGNTIYF. CDR3 DNA: TGTGCCAGCAGCTTAGGGACATCCTCTGGAAACACCATATATTTT.

This clonotype was recorded at least ten times. The chain carries TRBV7-8 and TRBJ1-2; perhaps TRBD1 as D (6 bases). Germline loops: CDR1 SGHVS, CDR2 FQNEAQ. Trimming removed 4 bases from V and 3 bases from J, with 18 bases in between. The CDR3 is made up of 16 amino acids. For the CDR3, the DNA is TGTGCCAGCAGCTACGACATCTGGGACACCCACTATGGCTACACCTTC. This codes for CASSYDIWDTHYGYTF.

This sequence joins TRBV7-9 and TRBJ2-7; D unresolved. This CDR3 contains 14 residues. V was pared by 3 bases and J by 2 bases, with 11 bases between. CDR1 and CDR2 from the germline V gene are SEHNR and FQNEAQ (reference sequence). CDR3 in DNA: TGTGCCAGCAGCTTCTATGGCAAACCCTACGAGCAGTACTTC. It codes for CASSFYGKPYEQYF. Full variable domain (missing parts from reference TRBV7-9 and TRBJ2-7): DTGVSQNPRHKITKRGQNVTFRCDPISEHNRLYWYRQTLGQGPEFLTYFQNEAQLEKSRLLSDRFSAERPKGSFSTLEIQRTEQGDSAMYLCASSFYGKPYEQYFGPGTRLTVT.

The chain joins TRBV6-5 to TRBJ1-2; 8 nucleotides align to TRBD1. The V gene end was trimmed by 0 bases and the J gene end by 3 bases; junction bases not matched to a gene: 3. This CDR3 is 15 amino acids long. Germline loops: CDR1 MNHEY, CDR2 SVGAGI. The CDR3 coding sequence is TGTGCCAGCAGTTACTCGGGACAGGCGTACTATGGCTACACCTTC. This sequence encodes CASSYSGQAYYGYTF.

A word on this clonotype: One end of the junction fails to match germline, which may point to a read error. The genes are TRBV6-6 and TRBJ1-1, with 9 bases lining up with TRBD1. Germline-derived CDR1 and CDR2 are MNHNY and SVGAGI (reference sequence). The CDR3 totals 14 residues. The CDR3 region is CASIYRGRGTEAFF. The CDR3 DNA reads as TGTGCCAGCATTTACAGGGGGCGCGGCACTGAAGCTTTCTTT.

The sample holds a few counts of this clonotype. V gene TRBV6-1 combines with J gene TRBJ2-1; D gene unclear. CDR3 size: 10 residues. Germline V gene sequence: CDR1 MNHNS, CDR2 SASEGT. The germline V and J ends were trimmed by 4 bases and 10 bases, with 5 bases remaining between them. The CDR3 loop reads CASSVGEQFF. DNA of the CDR3: TGTGCCAGCAGTGTCGGGGAGCAGTTCTTC.

The chain carries TRBV7-2 and TRBJ2-1; 12 nucleotides agree with TRBD2. With 1 base clipped from V and 7 bases from J, the junction kept 8 bases outside the gene matches. The germline V gene encodes CDR1 SGHTA and CDR2 FQGNSA. The CDR3 length is 17 residues. In DNA, the CDR3 is TGTGCCAGCAGCTTAGGTCTAGCGGGGGGGCAAAGGAATGAGCAGTTCTTC. Translating gives CASSLGLAGGQRNEQFF.

The rearrangement uses TRBV15 and TRBJ1-2; no definite D call. Germline lookup yields CDR1 LNHNV and CDR2 YYDKDF (reference sequence). The CDR3 totals 18 residues. The V and J ends lost 1 base and 1 base respectively, with 19 bases between them. In DNA, the CDR3 is TGTGCCACCAGCAGAGCGGCGGGTTCCGCACCTAATAACTATGGCTACACCTTC. It codes for CATSRAAGSAPNNYGYTF. Full variable domain (rest looked up from reference TRBV15 and TRBJ1-2): DAMVIQNPRYQVTQFGKPVTLSCSQTLNHNVMYWYQQKSSQAPKLLFHYYDKDFNNEADTPDNFQSRRPNTSFCFLDIRSPGLGDTAMYLCATSRAAGSAPNNYGYTFGSGTRLTVV.

The chain carries TRBV15 and TRBJ2-2; D not resolved. Looked up from germline, CDR1 is LNHNV and CDR2 is YYDKDF (reference sequence). The V end was cut by 4 bases, the J end by 6 bases, with 6 bases between. The CDR3 consists of 12 residues. CDR3 amino acids: CATSIGPGELFF. The CDR3 bases are TGTGCCACCAGCATAGGACCCGGGGAGCTGTTTTTT.

This chain connects TRBV7-2 to TRBJ2-7, with D perhaps matching TRBD2 (6 bases). The CDR3 contains 14 residues. Germline CDR1 reads SGHTA; CDR2 reads FQGNSA. Trimming removed 7 bases from V and 4 bases from J, with 17 bases in between. The CDR3 sequence is CASTLGRGLYEQYF. The CDR3 coding sequence is TGTGCCAGCACCTTGGGGCGGGGCCTTTACGAGCAGTACTTC. Full variable domain (outside the CDR3, taken from reference TRBV7-2 and TRBJ2-7): GAGVSQSPSNKVTEKGKDVELRCDPISGHTALYWYRQSLGQGLEFLIYFQGNSAPDKSGLPSDRFSAERTGGSVSTLTIQRTQQEDSAVYLCASTLGRGLYEQYFGPGTRLTVT.

A remark on this clonotype: At one of its ends the junction is not consistent with the germline gene, which may arise from a read error. This sequence joins TRBV27 and TRBJ1-5; D unclear. The germline gives CDR1 MNHEY, CDR2 SMNVEV (reference sequence). This CDR3 is built from 13 residues. The CDR3 coding sequence is TGTGCCAGCAGTCTTAGTAGCAATCAGCCCCGGCATTTT. Protein: CASSLSSNQPRHF.

The chain employs TRBV19 and TRBJ1-1, with D possibly matching TRBD1 (6 bases). V was pared by 3 bases and J by 6 bases, with 11 bases between. The CDR3 runs 13 residues. The germline gives CDR1 LNHDA, CDR2 SQIVND (reference sequence). CDR3 protein: CASSMGGSAEAFF. The CDR3 DNA reads TGTGCCAGTAGTATGGGGGGCTCGGCTGAAGCTTTCTTT.

The V call is TRBV6-5, the J call TRBJ2-7; 10 nucleotides align to TRBD1. Germline-derived CDR1 and CDR2 are MNHEY and SVGAGI. V shed 9 bases and J 2 bases; nucleotides not matched to a gene: 10. The CDR3 length is 15 residues. The CDR3 region is CASVRDRGYPYEQYF. In DNA, the CDR3 is TGTGCCAGTGTCCGGGACAGGGGCTACCCCTACGAGCAGTACTTC.

A few counts support this clonotype. In nucleotides, the CDR3 is TGTGCCAGCAGGCTCCCCGGGGGGCATCAGCCCCAGCATTTT. Translated: CASRLPGGHQPQHF. This chain connects TRBV6-1 to TRBJ1-5; the D gene is possibly TRBD1 (6 bases). Germline CDR1 and CDR2: MNHNS and SASEGT. There are 14 residues in the CDR3. The V and J ends lost 6 bases and 5 bases respectively, with 14 bases between them.

This chain links TRBV7-9 with TRBJ1-1, with D possibly being TRBD1 (5 bases). Trimming left V 1 base short and J 4 bases short, with 13 bases between. Germline CDR1 is SEHNR and CDR2 is FQNEAQ (reference sequence). There are 15 residues in the CDR3. The CDR3 DNA follows: TGTGCCAGCAGCTTAGATACAGGCGGATTCACTGAAGCTTTCTTT. Translating it yields CASSLDTGGFTEAFF. Supplemented by reference TRBV7-9 and TRBJ1-1, the full variable domain reads DTGVSQNPRHKITKRGQNVTFRCDPISEHNRLYWYRQTLGQGPEFLTYFQNEAQLEKSRLLSDRFSAERPKGSFSTLEIQRTEQGDSAMYLCASSLDTGGFTEAFFGQGTRLTVV.

This clonotype was counted a few times. The rearrangement joins TRBV24-1 to TRBJ2-1, with D possibly being TRBD1 (5 bases). The CDR3 covers 15 residues. Trimming left V 3 bases short and J 8 bases short, with 16 bases between. Germline CDR1 reads KGHDR; CDR2 reads SFDVKD. The CDR3 loop is CATSDGREVFDEQFF. CDR3 nucleotide sequence: TGTGCCACCAGTGATGGCAGGGAAGTTTTCGATGAGCAGTTCTTC.

The J gene is TRBJ1-2, the V gene TRBV25-1, with D uncertain. The V end lost 1 base, the J end lost 6 bases, and 9 bases lay between the germline ends. This CDR3 spans 13 amino acids. CDR1 MGHDK and CDR2 SYGVNS come from the germline V gene. DNA for the CDR3: TGTGCCAGCAGTGAATTGGCACGGGATGGCTACACCTTC. Translation gives CASSELARDGYTF.

CDR3 nucleotide sequence: TGTGCCAGCAGTTGGGACAGGGAAGTTTCTGAAGCTTTCTTT. Its protein product is CASSWDREVSEAFF. The chain employs TRBV25-1 and TRBJ1-1; 9 nucleotides match TRBD1. Germline V gene lookup returns CDR1 MGHDK and CDR2 SYGVNS. The CDR3 totals 14 residues. V lost 5 bases to trimming and J lost 6 bases; unmatched junction nucleotides: 7.

In its sample, this clonotype was seen once. The chain recombines TRBV2 with TRBJ2-7, with D maybe TRBD1 (6 bases). Germline V gene lookup returns CDR1 SNHLY and CDR2 FYNNEI. There are 15 residues in the CDR3. V shed 5 bases and J shed 3 bases, with 17 bases lying between them. The CDR3 protein is CASSLPVAGDYEQYV. CDR3 nucleotides: TGTGCCAGCAGTCTCCCAGTGGCAGGGGACTACGAGCAGTACGTC.

CDR3 in amino acids: CASTATYNSNQPQHF. The CDR3 DNA follows: TGTGCCAGTACCGCGACTTATAATAGCAATCAGCCCCAGCATTTT. The rearrangement joins TRBV19 to TRBJ1-5; D not certain. CDR1 and CDR2 (germline): LNHDA, SQIVND (reference sequence). Trimming stripped 7 bases from V and 0 bases from J, with 13 bases between. This CDR3 has 15 residues.

This clonotype was recorded only once. The chain employs TRBV15 and TRBJ1-1, with unresolved D. This CDR3 is built from 14 residues. V lost 0 bases and J lost 5, with 10 bases in between. The germline gives CDR1 LNHNV, CDR2 YYDKDF (reference sequence). CDR3 amino acids: CATSRDLVGTEAFF. CDR3 bases: TGTGCCACCAGCAGAGATTTAGTCGGGACTGAAGCTTTCTTT.

A few counts support this clonotype. The chain uses TRBV7-9 and TRBJ1-4; D might be TRBD1 (6 bases). The V end was cut by 8 bases, the J end by 7 bases, with 17 bases between. The CDR3 runs 14 residues. CDR1 is SEHNR and CDR2 is FQNEAQ in the germline V gene (reference sequence). CDR3 coding DNA: TGTGCCAGCCATCGGGGGGGCGCGGGTGAAAAACTGTTTTTT. As protein: CASHRGGAGEKLFF. Complete variable domain (other parts from reference TRBV7-9 and TRBJ1-4): DTGVSQNPRHKITKRGQNVTFRCDPISEHNRLYWYRQTLGQGPEFLTYFQNEAQLEKSRLLSDRFSAERPKGSFSTLEIQRTEQGDSAMYLCASHRGGAGEKLFFGSGTQLSVL.

This clonotype came up many times. The rearrangement joins TRBV7-6 to TRBJ2-5; the D is unclear. The CDR3 covers 12 residues. Germline loops: CDR1 SGHVS, CDR2 FNYEAQ. V shed 4 bases and J shed 1 base, with 4 bases lying between them. The CDR3 sequence is CASSSGQETQYF. The CDR3 nucleotides read TGTGCCAGCAGCTCCGGCCAAGAGACCCAGTACTTC.

The V and J genes are TRBV7-9 and TRBJ2-6, with D perhaps matching TRBD1 or TRBD2 (6 bases each). This CDR3 spans 16 amino acids. Trimming stripped 6 bases from V and 4 bases from J, with 16 bases between. Per the germline V gene, CDR1 is SEHNR and CDR2 is FQNEAQ (reference sequence). In DNA form, the CDR3 reads TGTGCCAGCAGTCTTAGAGGGGGGTCCGGGGCCAACGTCCTGACTTTC. Its protein is CASSLRGGSGANVLTF.

The chain has TRBV6-5 and TRBJ2-7; D is unresolved. Germline V gives CDR1 MNHEY, CDR2 SVGAGI. Trimming took off 6 bases at V and 5 bases at J, with 11 bases between the two ends. The length of the CDR3 is 12 residues. CDR3 in DNA: TGTGCCAGCAGAACTCCTGGGAACGAGCAGTACTTC. Its protein product is CASRTPGNEQYF.

J is TRBJ2-7 and V is TRBV29-1, with D uncertain. Trimming removed 0 bases from V and 3 bases from J, with 6 bases in between. CDR3 size: 12 residues. Germline V gene data show CDR1 as SQVTM and CDR2 as ANQGSEA. As DNA, the CDR3 is TGCAGCGTTGAAGAGCAGAACTACGAGCAGTACTTC. Its protein is CSVEEQNYEQYF.

Many counts were recorded for this clonotype. This rearrangement joins TRBV6-1 to TRBJ2-1; 11 bases agree with TRBD2. CDR1 and CDR2 (germline): MNHNS, SASEGT. V trimming: 6 bases; J trimming: 4 bases; junction bases outside the gene matches: 5. The CDR3 is made up of 15 amino acids. In nucleotides, the CDR3 is TGTGCCAGCAGCTCGCTAGCGGGGGGTTACAATGAGCAGTTCTTC. Encoded protein: CASSSLAGGYNEQFF.

On this clonotype itself: A read error may explain this, as a much larger clone is one base away. This chain connects TRBV7-6 to TRBJ2-1; the D gene is possibly TRBD1 (5 bases). The CDR3 spans 15 residues. CDR1 and CDR2 from the germline V gene are SGHVS and FNYEAQ. CDR3 nucleotide sequence: TGTGCCAGCAGCTTAGGACAGATCCCTTACAATGTGCAGTTCTTC. As protein: CASSLGQIPYNVQFF.

This clonotype was seen a handful of times. The genes are TRBV12-3 or TRBV12-4 and TRBJ1-2, with no clear D. The CDR3 is made up of 12 amino acids. With 3 bases removed from V and 6 bases from J, the gap between germline ends came to 8 bases. The CDR3 bases are TGTGCCAGCAGTTTTCGGGTAGATGGCTACACCTTC. Protein product: CASSFRVDGYTF.

This clonotype was recorded a few times. This chain connects TRBV7-2 to TRBJ2-1; maybe TRBD2 (7 bases). CDR1 and CDR2 (germline): SGHTA, FQGNSA. Trimming removed 7 bases at V and 3 bases at J, with 16 bases between. The CDR3 runs to 15 residues. The DNA for the CDR3 is TGTGCCAGCACCCAAGGGGGGGCAAGCTACAATGAGCAGTTCTTC. Translated: CASTQGGASYNEQFF.

About this clonotype itself: A junction end diverges from the germline sequence, so it may reflect a read error. The V and J genes are TRBV5-5 and TRBJ1-6, with unresolved D. The CDR3 has 16 amino acids. CDR1 and CDR2 (germline): SGHKS, YYEKEE (reference sequence). The CDR3 DNA reads TGTGCCAGCAGCTCCTTCGGAGGCGTAGGGAATTCACCCCGCCACTTT. Translating gives CASSSFGGVGNSPRHF. The full variable domain, completed using reference TRBV5-5 and TRBJ1-6, is DAGVTQSPTHLIKTRGQQVTLRCSPISGHKSVSWYQQVLGQGPQFIFQYYEKEERGRGNFPDRFSARQFPNYSSELNVNALLLGDSALYLCASSSFGGVGNSPRHFGNGTRLTVT.